These T cell receptor beta chains were read from a single sample in a study of blood T cell repertoires in COVID-19. The assay was immunoSEQ multiplex PCR, and TCRdb's table has in-frame clones only and misses some. The sample consists of 230,000 or so clones, approximately 82% of them appearing once. Sample: peripheral blood. These receptors were collected from a middle-aged woman who had recovered from COVID-19. CDR3s include the opening cysteine and the closing phenylalanine or tryptophan. D genes are given only for firm matches. The size entry is marked missing in some rows and otherwise reads once, few, many or a size class.

TRBJ2-5,13,.,.,TRBV18,TGTGCCAGCTCACCCCCTACCGAGGAGACCCAGTACTTC,CASSPPTEETQYF
TRBJ1-4,16,.,TRBD1,TRBV2,TGTGCCAGCAGAAGACAGGGGGGGTCGCCGTATGAAAAACTGTTTTTT,CASRRQGGSPYEKLFF
TRBJ1-1,12,.,.,TRBV5-1,TGCGCCAGCAGTCACATGAACACTGAAGCTTTCTTT,CASSHMNTEAFF
TRBJ2-7,16,.,.,TRBV3-1/TRBV3-2,TGTGCCAGCAGCCGCCCTGTTTCGGGGAGTGGTGACGAGCAGTACTTC,CASSRPVSGSGDEQYF
TRBJ2-3,22,.,.,TRBV2,TGTGCCAGCAGCCACTGGGACAGCCGTAGGGGGGCAGGGTGGGGCTTCACAGATACGCAGTATTTT,CASSHWDSRRGAGWGFTDTQYF
TRBJ1-1,14,.,.,TRBV19,TGTGCCAGTAGTGGCGGACAGTTAAACACTGAAGCTTTCTTT,CASSGGQLNTEAFF
TRBJ2-7,14,.,TRBD1,TRBV6-2/TRBV6-3,TGTGCCAGCAGTTCAGGGACAGGGAACTACGAGCAGTACTTC,CASSSGTGNYEQYF
TRBJ2-4,13,.,.,TRBV27,TGTGCCAGCAGTTCGCCCGATCGGAACATTCAGTACTTC,CASSSPDRNIQYF
TRBJ2-7,11,.,.,TRBV28,TGTGCCAGCAGGTCGAGCTACGAGCAGTACTTC,CASRSSYEQYF
TRBJ2-1,16,.,TRBD2,TRBV7-9,TGTGCCAGCAGCTTATTAGCGGGGGGGACCTACAATGAGCAGTTCTTC,CASSLLAGGTYNEQFF
TRBJ2-3,14,.,TRBD1,TRBV7-2,TGTGCCAGCAGCTTAGGTATAGGGGGCGATACGCAGTATTTT,CASSLGIGGDTQYF
TRBJ2-3,19,.,TRBD2,TRBV15,TGTGCCACCAGCAGAGATGGGACTAGCGGGGGGTTCGGAACAGATACGCAGTATTTT,CATSRDGTSGGFGTDTQYF
TRBJ1-2,15,.,TRBD1,TRBV6-5,TGTGCCAGCAGTTACGGGACAGGGTATAAGTATGGCTACACCTTC,CASSYGTGYKYGYTF
TRBJ2-7,14,.,.,TRBV11-3,TGTGCCAGCAGCAAGGTCGGTCAGGACTACGAGCAGTACTTC,CASSKVGQDYEQYF
TRBJ2-7,13,.,.,TRBV5-6,TGTGCCAGCAGCTTGGGACAGAGCTACGAGCAGTACTTC,CASSLGQSYEQYF
TRBJ2-3,17,.,TRBD2,TRBV3-1/TRBV3-2,TGTGCCAGCAGCCAAGATCTTGGGCGGGGGGTCACAGATACGCAGTATTTT,CASSQDLGRGVTDTQYF
TRBJ1-4,14,.,.,TRBV7-2,TGTGCCAGCAGGCAGGGTTCATGGAACGAAAAACTGTTTTTT,CASRQGSWNEKLFF
TRBJ1-2,13,few,.,TRBV19,TGTGCCAGTAGTACGGATGACAGATATGGCTACACCTTC,CASSTDDRYGYTF
TRBJ2-7,14,once,TRBD1,TRBV3-1/TRBV3-2,TGTGCCAGCAGCCACGGGACAGGGGTCTACGAGCAGTACTTC,CASSHGTGVYEQYF
TRBJ2-5,11,few,.,TRBV20-1,TGCAGTGCTAGAGATCGGGAGACCCAGTACTTC,CSARDRETQYF
TRBJ1-4,15,.,.,TRBV5-6,TGTGCCAGCAGCTACAGGGTCGGGACTAATGAAAAACTGTTTTTT,CASSYRVGTNEKLFF
TRBJ2-3,18,.,TRBD2,TRBV7-9,TGTGCCAGCAGCTACCTCTCTGCCGGGACTAGTGGCACAGATACGCAGTATTTT,CASSYLSAGTSGTDTQYF
TRBJ2-3,16,.,TRBD1,TRBV5-4,TGTGCCAGCAGCCTAAAGACAGGGGGGAGCACAGATACGCAGTATTTT,CASSLKTGGSTDTQYF
TRBJ1-1,15,.,.,TRBV5-1,TGCGCCAGCAGCTTGAGGGGGACGGTGAACACTGAAGCTTTCTTT,CASSLRGTVNTEAFF
TRBJ2-3,13,.,.,TRBV30,TGTGCCTGGAGTGTCCAGGGCCCAGATACGCAGTATTTT,CAWSVQGPDTQYF
TRBJ2-5,22,.,TRBD2,TRBV9,TGTGCCAGCAGCGTAGCTACCTGGACTAGCGGGGAGATCCCTAAGTACCAAGAGACCCAGTACTTC,CASSVATWTSGEIPKYQETQYF
TRBJ1-4,17,.,TRBD1,TRBV4-1,TGCGCCAGCAGCCAAGACGTTTCCCGGACAGGGAGCGAAAAACTGTTTTTT,CASSQDVSRTGSEKLFF
TRBJ1-1,14,.,.,TRBV30,TGTGCCTGGAGTGTAAGCTTACTGAACACTGAAGCTTTCTTT,CAWSVSLLNTEAFF
TRBJ1-5,13,.,.,TRBV14,TGTGCCAGCAGCCAAGATCAGGGTCAGCCCCAGCATTTT,CASSQDQGQPQHF
TRBJ1-5,14,.,.,TRBV10-3,TGTGCCATCAGTGAGGGGGGGAATGATCAGCCCCAGCATTTT,CAISEGGNDQPQHF
TRBJ2-1,11,.,.,TRBV6-5,TGTGCCAGCAGTCGTGGCCACGAGCAGTTCTTC,CASSRGHEQFF
TRBJ2-3,15,.,.,TRBV7-3,TGTGCCAGCAGCACCCGGATGGGAGAGACAGATACGCAGTATTTT,CASSTRMGETDTQYF
TRBJ2-7,14,.,.,TRBV18,TGTGCCAGCTCCGCGGGATTTCGCTCCTACGAGCAGTACTTC,CASSAGFRSYEQYF